The 16 T cell receptor beta chains given below trace back to one sample, sequenced in a study of T cells after yellow fever vaccination. TCRdb used MiXCR to reprocess the 5' RACE reads, holding one entry per CDR3 protein. The sample lists more than 350,000 distinct CDR3 sequences, 9.5% to 13% occurring once. The material sequenced was PBMCs, taken on the day of the first yellow fever vaccination. The receptors were sampled from a man aged 18 to 29 who received the YFV17D yellow fever vaccine.

This clonotype was counted a few times. The chain carries TRBV4-3 and TRBJ1-2; no clear D. The CDR3 consists of 15 residues. V lost 1 base to trimming and J lost 4 bases, with 13 bases between them. Germline CDR1 reads LGHNA; CDR2 reads YSLEER. CDR3 sequence reads: CASSQVRRAGYGYTF. The CDR3 region has the DNA TGCGCCAGCAGCCAAGTAAGGCGGGCTGGCTATGGCTACACCTTC.

V is TRBV6-5 and J is TRBJ2-3; no clear D gene. The V and J ends lost 0 bases and 3 bases respectively, with 7 bases between them. CDR3 length: 14 amino acids. The V gene's germline CDR1 is MNHEY and CDR2 SVGAGI. CDR3 in DNA: TGTGCCAGCAGTTACTCCGGACCTACAGATACGCAGTATTTT. As protein: CASSYSGPTDTQYF.

This clonotype was recorded a few times. This sequence joins TRBV11-2 and TRBJ1-2, with 11 bases matching TRBD1. V lost 1 base, J lost 8 bases, and 12 bases stayed unmatched. The CDR3 spans 17 residues. CDR1 and CDR2 from the germline V gene are SGHAT and FQNNGV. As DNA, the CDR3 is TGTGCCAGCAGCTTAGTGTCCGGGACAGGGGGGATTCGGGGCTACACCTTC. Translating gives CASSLVSGTGGIRGYTF.

This clonotype has just a few counts. The V gene is TRBV7-2, the J gene TRBJ2-3; D call uncertain. V gave up 2 bases and J gave up 9 bases, with 9 bases separating them. Germline CDR1 is SGHTA and CDR2 is FQGNSA. The CDR3 covers 12 residues. CDR3 amino acids: CASSLQEGTQYF. Written as DNA, the CDR3 is TGTGCCAGCAGCTTACAGGAAGGAACGCAGTATTTT. The full variable domain, completed using reference TRBV7-2 and TRBJ2-3, is GAGVSQSPSNKVTEKGKDVELRCDPISGHTALYWYRQSLGQGLEFLIYFQGNSAPDKSGLPSDRFSAERTGGSVSTLTIQRTQQEDSAVYLCASSLQEGTQYFGPGTRLTVL.

This clonotype was counted between two and nine times. The chain links TRBV24-1 to TRBJ2-7; D gene uncertain. The V gene lost 4 bases and the J gene lost 3 bases, with 12 bases spanning the gap. The CDR3 contains 14 residues. Germline CDR1 reads KGHDR; CDR2 reads SFDVKD. The CDR3 nucleotides read TGTGCCACCAGTGACACTGGACGGTTCTACGAGCAGTACGTC. Translation gives CATSDTGRFYEQYV.

This clonotype was counted a few times. The chain employs TRBV4-2 and TRBJ1-3; the match to TRBD1 covers 9 bases. The CDR3 totals 15 residues. J gave up 3 bases and V 7 bases, and 7 bases lay outside the gene matches. Germline V CDR1 and CDR2: LGHNA, YNFKEQ. CDR3 nucleotide sequence: TGTGCCAGCACGACAAACAGGGGGCATGGAAACACCATATATTTT. Its translation is CASTTNRGHGNTIYF.

This rearrangement joins TRBV27 to TRBJ2-7, with 9 bases lining up with TRBD1. Germline CDR1 reads MNHEY; CDR2 reads SMNVEV (reference sequence). CDR3 length: 16 residues. J lost 3 bases, V lost 6 bases, and 12 bases had no gene match. The CDR3 DNA reads as TGTGCCAGCAGCCTCAGCGGACAGGGGACCTTCTACGAGCAGTACTTC. This encodes CASSLSGQGTFYEQYF.

The rearrangement links TRBV4-1 to TRBJ2-7, with D unclear. Trimming took off 0 bases at V and 1 base at J, with 13 bases between the two ends. The CDR3 is 16 amino acids. Germline assignment: CDR1 MGHRA and CDR2 YSYEKL. The CDR3 DNA reads as TGCGCCAGCAGCCAAGATTCGACAAGGCCGTCCTACGAGCAGTACTTC. This encodes CASSQDSTRPSYEQYF.

The chain recombines TRBV6-1 with TRBJ1-5; possible D gene TRBD1, 5 bases. The V and J ends lost 9 bases and 1 base respectively, with 13 bases between them. Per the germline V gene, CDR1 is MNHNS and CDR2 is SASEGT. This CDR3 contains 14 residues. CDR3 nucleotide sequence: TGTGCCAGTCTCTTGGGGCCCAGCAATCAGCCCCAGCATTTT. Protein: CASLLGPSNQPQHF.

V is TRBV7-9 and J is TRBJ1-1; D gene unclear. Germline assignment: CDR1 SEHNR and CDR2 FQNEAQ (reference sequence). The V end was cut by 7 bases, the J end by 6 bases, with 9 bases between. The length of the CDR3 is 11 residues. The CDR3 region has the DNA TGTGCCAGCAACCTAGGGCCTGAAGCTTTCTTT. Translated: CASNLGPEAFF.

The genes are TRBV7-8 and TRBJ2-7; 9 bases match TRBD1. There are 15 residues in the CDR3. From germline, CDR1 is SGHVS and CDR2 FQNEAQ. Unmatched junction bases numbered 6, after V lost 5 bases and J lost 1 base. The CDR3 loop reads CASSPTGGGSYEQYV. CDR3 bases: TGTGCCAGCAGCCCCACAGGGGGCGGATCCTACGAGCAGTACGTC.

The table lists this clonotype with many counts. This rearrangement joins TRBV10-3 to TRBJ1-2, with D tentatively TRBD1 (6 bases). CDR3 length equals 14 residues. Between the trimmed V and J ends, which lost 5 bases and 2 bases, there was a span of 12 bases. The V gene's germline CDR1 is ENHRY and CDR2 SYGVKD. The CDR3 loop is CAISPSGENYGYTF. Here the CDR3 DNA reads TGTGCCATCAGTCCCTCAGGGGAAAACTATGGCTACACCTTC.

Worth noting for this clonotype: An end of the junction differs from the germline gene, which may be a read error. J is TRBJ1-3 and V is TRBV9; D remains ambiguous. The CDR3 totals 15 residues. CDR1 and CDR2 from the germline V gene are SGDLS and YYNGEE. The CDR3, as DNA: TGTGCCGGCAGCGCCGTCGACTACTCTGGAAACACCATATATTTT. Its protein is CAGSAVDYSGNTIYF.

The chain has TRBV7-8 and TRBJ2-7, with D perhaps TRBD1 (5 bases). Germline V gives CDR1 SGHVS, CDR2 FQNEAQ. V lost 9 bases, J lost 2 bases, and 17 bases lay in between. The CDR3 sequence is 14 residues long. CDR3 sequence reads: CARRAGPFAYEQYF. DNA of the CDR3: TGTGCCAGACGGGCAGGGCCTTTTGCCTACGAGCAGTACTTC.

This clonotype was counted a few times. This chain's CDR3 is CASSLAGSDYEQYF. The DNA for the CDR3 is TGTGCCAGCAGCTTAGCGGGGAGCGATTACGAGCAGTACTTC. V and J are TRBV13 and TRBJ2-7; D perhaps matches TRBD2 (5 bases). The CDR3 runs 14 residues. The germline CDR1 and CDR2 sequences are PRHDT and FYEKMQ (reference sequence). Trimming removed 1 base at V and 4 bases at J, with 11 bases between.

The J gene is TRBJ2-2, the V gene TRBV19; perhaps TRBD1 as D (6 bases). The CDR3 runs to 14 residues. Trimming shortened V by 3 bases and J by 6 bases, and 11 bases separated the two germline ends. Germline V gene sequence: CDR1 LNHDA, CDR2 SQIVND (reference sequence). This chain's CDR3 is CASSITGFSGELFF. CDR3 DNA sequence: TGTGCCAGTAGTATCACAGGGTTCTCCGGGGAGCTGTTTTTT.